A selection of T cell receptor beta chains follows, all from one sample in a study of siplizumab effects on memory and regulatory T cells. Clones were read by immunoSEQ multiplex PCR, and TCRdb kept only the in-frame ones, dropping some. Of about 120,000 clones listed, just under 95% are singletons. The material sequenced was non-Treg CD4+ T cells sorted from blood. Receptor source: a human donor in good health. Each CDR3 is given with its conserved first and last residue. Fields, in order: CDR3 protein, V gene, clone size. Rows give clone size only sometimes, using once, few, many, or a class for an expanded clone.

CDR3: CASSPTGNSPLHF
V: TRBV7-3
size: -

CDR3: CASSFRGYNEQFF
V: TRBV11-3
size: -

CDR3: CASSGGQGSYNSPLHF
V: TRBV2
size: -

CDR3: CASSFRTSGTDTQYF
V: TRBV11-3
size: -

CDR3: CASSLGGGRGPGNTIYF
V: TRBV27
size: -

CDR3: CASSYALRQPNNGYTF
V: TRBV6-7
size: -

CDR3: CASSLKGPNSGEQYF
V: TRBV7-2
size: -

CDR3: CASIPGDRPNSPLHF
V: TRBV19
size: -

CDR3: CSGTGGGETQYF
V: TRBV29-1
size: -

CDR3: CASSLDFGTQYF
V: TRBV7-6
size: -

CDR3: CASGLGPQTQYF
V: TRBV12-5
size: once

CDR3: CASQPGPMGEQYF
V: TRBV9
size: -

CDR3: CASSPPSASLYNEQFF
V: TRBV18
size: -

CDR3: CASRHRVGNTEAFF
V: TRBV19
size: -